A single T cell receptor (beta chain) is shown here with its context. What this receptor recognizes is not known. It has no much larger one-base neighbor in the sample; base qualities were not kept. This sample is drawn from a study (dated by TCRdb to between 2014 and 2016). As for the study more broadly: The study set out to test whether tumor-infiltrating Tregs in breast cancer get recruited from blood Tregs or are instead converted in situ from other CD4+ T cell subsets. Study-wide findings and limitations: The greatest overlap of tumor-infiltrating Treg TCR alpha and beta sequences was observed with tumor naive CD4+ T cells, followed by blood naive CD4+ T cells. In terms of TCR gene usage, tumor memory CD4+ T cells clustered together with blood and lymph node memory CD4+ cells, as well as with lymph node naive CD4+ cells. Validation in the larger cohort was restricted to a single TCR beta V-J rearrangement rather than whole repertoires.

To purify naive CD4+ T cells, the Miltenyi Naive CD4+ T Cell Isolation kit was used, and CD25 microbeads served to deplete Tregs. Tregs, naive and memory CD4+ T cells from tumor, blood and ipsilateral draining lymph nodes of a few breast cancer patients underwent full-length TCR alpha and beta sequencing. Mononuclear cells from lymph nodes or approximately 50 ml of peripheral blood were isolated by Ficoll density gradient centrifugation. Sorted cell populations were confirmed by FACS to exceed 90% purity. V is trimmed back by 6 bases and J by 5 bases, and the junction contains 7 bases that no gene match accounts for. The CDR3, cysteine through phenylalanine, is 15 amino acids long. Just CDR3 DNA is preserved here, 45 bases in frame from base 1. For CDR1 and CDR2, the germline V gene lists MNHEY and SVGEGT. Full-length TCR variable regions were amplified by 5' RACE PCR using constant-region reverse primers, and then by semi-nested PCR using Nested Universal Primer A. Using the ReliaPrep RNA Cell Miniprep System, total RNA was extracted, and the SMARTer RACE 5'/3' Kit was then used to reverse transcribe the RNA into 5'RACE-ready cDNA. Multiplex adaptors were used to barcode the full-length TCR alpha and beta libraries, which were then sequenced on an Illumina MiSeq. The original pipeline was this. For each of nine subset-tissue groups, sequencing data from the five patients were pooled, and the groups were compared by unsupervised clustering of TCR gene usage. The Morisita-Horn index, with shared sequences weighted by their contribution to each repertoire, was used to calculate repertoire similarity. TCRdb reran the public reads through fastp at Q25 and MiXCR, keeping productive beta chains. Rows are combined by CDR3 protein, so each entry shows the most common genes and DNA. These V and J calls are TCRdb output, not the study's own analysis. The sample data list about 50,000 distinct CDR3 sequences, and 25% to 35% of these were observed just once. The top ten constitute roughly 1.9% of the sample.

The chain was built from TRBV6-2 or TRBV6-3 and TRBJ2-1; 10 nucleotides in the junction match TRBD2. The sequenced material came from naive CD4+ T cells sorted from blood. This specimen's cell subset or site label, per the study, means: naive CD4+ T cells, CD4+CD45RA+CD25-. The source is a female donor with breast cancer. The sequenced DNA: TGTGCCAGCAGAACTAGCGGGGTCGGACACAATGAGCAGTTCTTC. It encodes CASRTSGVGHNEQFF.